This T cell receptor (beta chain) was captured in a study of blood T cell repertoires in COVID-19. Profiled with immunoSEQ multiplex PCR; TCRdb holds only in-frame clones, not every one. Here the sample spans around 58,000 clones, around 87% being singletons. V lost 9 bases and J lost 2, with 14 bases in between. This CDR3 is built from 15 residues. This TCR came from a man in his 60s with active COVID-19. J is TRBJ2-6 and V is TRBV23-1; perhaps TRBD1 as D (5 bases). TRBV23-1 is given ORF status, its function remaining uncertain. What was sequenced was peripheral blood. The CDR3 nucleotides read TGCGCCAGGGGTCCGACAGTCCCTGGGGCCAACGTCCTGACTTTC. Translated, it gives CARGPTVPGANVLTF.